The sequence of this T cell receptor beta chain was determined in a study of blood T cell repertoires in COVID-19. On the study more broadly: Samples representing acute and convalescent COVID-19 were sourced from the United States, Italy and Spain. Sources were T cells, B-cell-depleted T cells, or PBMCs; the material itself was cDNA or gDNA.

This CDR3 is 16 amino acids long. Trimming removed 3 bases at V and 1 base at J, with 12 bases between. Germline values: CDR1 KGHSH, CDR2 LQKENI. Original analysis: Nucleated cell counts were estimated from reference gene primer amplification. The repertoire was sequenced with immunoSEQ multiplex PCR; TCRdb's copy has only in-frame clones and lacks some. D and trimming come from the DNA, and the V and J calls and clone size come from that table. This repertoire shows about 150,000 clones, about 83% found once; its top ten account for roughly 19%. The chain joins TRBV18 to TRBJ2-2, with D perhaps matching TRBD1 (5 bases). Sequencing was carried out using peripheral blood. This clonotype originated in a woman in her 70s who had recovered from COVID-19. The chain's CDR3 is CASSPRGTGNTGELFF. CDR3 sequence (DNA): TGTGCCAGCTCACCGCGTGGAACAGGGAACACCGGGGAGCTGTTTTTT.